These 9 T cell receptor beta chains were sequenced from one sample in a study of blood T cell repertoires in COVID-19 (TCRdb year 2020). The method was the immunoSEQ multiplex PCR assay. TCRdb stores this immuneACCESS table with in-frame sequences only. Part of the clones is absent; in the studies checked, under half of the shortfall reflects unresolved V genes, and no reason is known for the rest. This sample comprises approximately 90,000 clones, 72% of them detected only once. The ten largest clones represent roughly 14% of the sample. The specimen sequenced was peripheral blood. The receptors shown here come from a woman aged 80 or over with acute or convalescent COVID-19.

This rearrangement joins TRBV6-5 to TRBJ1-2; perhaps TRBD1 as D (5 bases). This CDR3 has 15 amino acids. V was cut by 4 bases and J by 7 bases, with 19 bases left in between. Germline CDR1 MNHEY, CDR2 SVGAGI. CDR3 sequence reads: CASSFLRDRTLGYTF. The CDR3 nucleotides read TGTGCCAGCAGTTTTTTACGAGACCGGACACTTGGCTACACCTTC.

V and J are TRBV5-1 and TRBJ2-7; D is perhaps TRBD2 (7 bases). The CDR3 has 13 amino acids. V dropped 4 bases and J dropped 5 bases, with 13 bases sitting between them. Germline assignment: CDR1 SGHRS and CDR2 YFSETQ. The CDR3 DNA reads TGCGCCAGCAGCCGTAAGGGGGGGGACGAGCAGTACTTC. Its protein is CASSRKGGDEQYF.

This rearrangement joins TRBV5-6 to TRBJ1-6; TRBD1 agrees at 10 bases. The CDR3 has 14 residues. Trimming cost V 4 bases and J 7 bases; bases outside gene matches: 2. Germline-derived CDR1 and CDR2 are SGHDT and YYEEEE. The CDR3 loop is CASSGTGVNSPLHF. CDR3 DNA sequence: TGTGCCAGCAGCGGGACAGGGGTAAATTCACCCCTCCACTTT. Using reference TRBV5-6 and TRBJ1-6 for the parts outside the CDR3, the full variable domain is DAGVTQSPTHLIKTRGQQVTLRCSPKSGHDTVSWYQQALGQGPQFIFQYYEEEERQRGNFPDRFSGHQFPNYSSELNVNALLLGDSALYLCASSGTGVNSPLHFGNGTRLTVT.

The chain combines TRBV7-9 with TRBJ1-2; TRBD1 matches 7 bases. This CDR3 has 16 amino acids. Germline CDR1 reads SEHNR; CDR2 reads FQNEAQ (reference sequence). V lost 5 bases and J lost 4; bases outside the gene matches: 13. This chain's CDR3 is CASSRALGTVAYGYTF. As DNA, the CDR3 is TGTGCCAGCAGCCGCGCCCTAGGGACAGTGGCCTATGGCTACACCTTC.

In its sample, this clone was seen a few times. This chain links TRBV27 with TRBJ2-1; TRBD1 matches 9 bases. This CDR3 spans 15 amino acids. Trimming cost V 3 bases and J 3 bases; bases outside gene matches: 3. Germline V CDR1 and CDR2: MNHEY, SMNVEV (reference sequence). CDR3 residues: CASSLDRGHYNEQFF. CDR3 in DNA: TGTGCCAGCAGTTTGGACAGGGGACACTACAATGAGCAGTTCTTC.

This clone was seen a few times. This chain connects TRBV4-3 to TRBJ1-4; tentatively, D is TRBD1 (6 bases). The CDR3 spans 15 residues. The germline CDR1 and CDR2 sequences are LGHNA and YSLEER. The ends were cut back, 0 bases at V and 8 bases at J, with 13 bases in the middle. The CDR3 DNA reads as TGCGCCAGCAGCCAAGATCGAGGGGGTGGAGAAAAACTGTTTTTT. Translation gives CASSQDRGGGEKLFF.

The chain couples TRBV27 to TRBJ1-2; TRBD1 matches 8 bases. Germline-derived CDR1 and CDR2 are MNHEY and SMNVEV (reference sequence). The CDR3 extends over 17 amino acids. The ends lost 4 bases at V and 0 bases at J; junction bases unmatched: 10. The CDR3 DNA is TGTGCCAGCAGTTCCCGGACAGGGCCGGGGACTAACTATGGCTACACCTTC. It specifies CASSSRTGPGTNYGYTF.

The CDR3 spells CATRTYREGLDGYTF. The CDR3 region has the DNA TGTGCCACCAGGACATACAGGGAAGGATTGGATGGCTACACCTTC. The chain recombines TRBV15 with TRBJ1-2, with D possibly being TRBD1 (6 bases). Looked up from germline, CDR1 is LNHNV and CDR2 is YYDKDF (reference sequence). V was cut by 6 bases and J by 6 bases, with 20 bases left in between. CDR3 length equals 15 residues. Together with reference TRBV15 and TRBJ1-2, the CDR3 gives the full variable domain: DAMVIQNPRYQVTQFGKPVTLSCSQTLNHNVMYWYQQKSSQAPKLLFHYYDKDFNNEADTPDNFQSRRPNTSFCFLDIRSPGLGDTAMYLCATRTYREGLDGYTFGSGTRLTVV.

J is TRBJ2-7 and V is TRBV3-1 (or the pseudogene TRBV3-2); 7 nucleotides align to TRBD1. Trimming took 0 bases from V and 0 from J; bases not matched to a gene: 2. The CDR3 sequence is 15 residues long. From germline, CDR1 is LGHDT and CDR2 YNNKEL (reference sequence). In nucleotides, the CDR3 is TGTGCCAGCAGCCAAGACGGGACAGACTCCTACGAGCAGTACTTC. This encodes CASSQDGTDSYEQYF.